The text below deals with one TCR beta chain. Its antigen is as yet unknown. V was trimmed by 5 bases and J by 7 bases, leaving 14 bases between them. CDR1 SNHLY and CDR2 FYNNEI come from the germline V gene. The CDR3 consists of 14 residues. The data originate from a study of T cell responses to AZD1222 COVID-19 vaccine. Study observations and caveats: Baseline testing showed seropositivity in only 5 or 6 AZD1222 recipients. CD4 TCRs linked to vaccination spanned spike, dominating at 160-218 and 743-854.

Generated by immunoSEQ multiplex PCR, the TCRdb table keeps only in-frame clones and is missing some. The sample lists 150,000 to 160,000 clones, more than 75% seen once, with approximately 9.1% in the top ten. The clonotype was recovered from an adult who received the AZD1222 COVID-19 vaccine. The chain recombines TRBV2 with TRBJ1-4, with no clear D. The sequencing used peripheral blood, collected 28 days after the second AZD1222 dose. CDR3 in DNA: TGTGCCAGCAGTCCTTTCTTAAGTGGTGAAAAACTGTTTTTT. Its translation: CASSPFLSGEKLFF.